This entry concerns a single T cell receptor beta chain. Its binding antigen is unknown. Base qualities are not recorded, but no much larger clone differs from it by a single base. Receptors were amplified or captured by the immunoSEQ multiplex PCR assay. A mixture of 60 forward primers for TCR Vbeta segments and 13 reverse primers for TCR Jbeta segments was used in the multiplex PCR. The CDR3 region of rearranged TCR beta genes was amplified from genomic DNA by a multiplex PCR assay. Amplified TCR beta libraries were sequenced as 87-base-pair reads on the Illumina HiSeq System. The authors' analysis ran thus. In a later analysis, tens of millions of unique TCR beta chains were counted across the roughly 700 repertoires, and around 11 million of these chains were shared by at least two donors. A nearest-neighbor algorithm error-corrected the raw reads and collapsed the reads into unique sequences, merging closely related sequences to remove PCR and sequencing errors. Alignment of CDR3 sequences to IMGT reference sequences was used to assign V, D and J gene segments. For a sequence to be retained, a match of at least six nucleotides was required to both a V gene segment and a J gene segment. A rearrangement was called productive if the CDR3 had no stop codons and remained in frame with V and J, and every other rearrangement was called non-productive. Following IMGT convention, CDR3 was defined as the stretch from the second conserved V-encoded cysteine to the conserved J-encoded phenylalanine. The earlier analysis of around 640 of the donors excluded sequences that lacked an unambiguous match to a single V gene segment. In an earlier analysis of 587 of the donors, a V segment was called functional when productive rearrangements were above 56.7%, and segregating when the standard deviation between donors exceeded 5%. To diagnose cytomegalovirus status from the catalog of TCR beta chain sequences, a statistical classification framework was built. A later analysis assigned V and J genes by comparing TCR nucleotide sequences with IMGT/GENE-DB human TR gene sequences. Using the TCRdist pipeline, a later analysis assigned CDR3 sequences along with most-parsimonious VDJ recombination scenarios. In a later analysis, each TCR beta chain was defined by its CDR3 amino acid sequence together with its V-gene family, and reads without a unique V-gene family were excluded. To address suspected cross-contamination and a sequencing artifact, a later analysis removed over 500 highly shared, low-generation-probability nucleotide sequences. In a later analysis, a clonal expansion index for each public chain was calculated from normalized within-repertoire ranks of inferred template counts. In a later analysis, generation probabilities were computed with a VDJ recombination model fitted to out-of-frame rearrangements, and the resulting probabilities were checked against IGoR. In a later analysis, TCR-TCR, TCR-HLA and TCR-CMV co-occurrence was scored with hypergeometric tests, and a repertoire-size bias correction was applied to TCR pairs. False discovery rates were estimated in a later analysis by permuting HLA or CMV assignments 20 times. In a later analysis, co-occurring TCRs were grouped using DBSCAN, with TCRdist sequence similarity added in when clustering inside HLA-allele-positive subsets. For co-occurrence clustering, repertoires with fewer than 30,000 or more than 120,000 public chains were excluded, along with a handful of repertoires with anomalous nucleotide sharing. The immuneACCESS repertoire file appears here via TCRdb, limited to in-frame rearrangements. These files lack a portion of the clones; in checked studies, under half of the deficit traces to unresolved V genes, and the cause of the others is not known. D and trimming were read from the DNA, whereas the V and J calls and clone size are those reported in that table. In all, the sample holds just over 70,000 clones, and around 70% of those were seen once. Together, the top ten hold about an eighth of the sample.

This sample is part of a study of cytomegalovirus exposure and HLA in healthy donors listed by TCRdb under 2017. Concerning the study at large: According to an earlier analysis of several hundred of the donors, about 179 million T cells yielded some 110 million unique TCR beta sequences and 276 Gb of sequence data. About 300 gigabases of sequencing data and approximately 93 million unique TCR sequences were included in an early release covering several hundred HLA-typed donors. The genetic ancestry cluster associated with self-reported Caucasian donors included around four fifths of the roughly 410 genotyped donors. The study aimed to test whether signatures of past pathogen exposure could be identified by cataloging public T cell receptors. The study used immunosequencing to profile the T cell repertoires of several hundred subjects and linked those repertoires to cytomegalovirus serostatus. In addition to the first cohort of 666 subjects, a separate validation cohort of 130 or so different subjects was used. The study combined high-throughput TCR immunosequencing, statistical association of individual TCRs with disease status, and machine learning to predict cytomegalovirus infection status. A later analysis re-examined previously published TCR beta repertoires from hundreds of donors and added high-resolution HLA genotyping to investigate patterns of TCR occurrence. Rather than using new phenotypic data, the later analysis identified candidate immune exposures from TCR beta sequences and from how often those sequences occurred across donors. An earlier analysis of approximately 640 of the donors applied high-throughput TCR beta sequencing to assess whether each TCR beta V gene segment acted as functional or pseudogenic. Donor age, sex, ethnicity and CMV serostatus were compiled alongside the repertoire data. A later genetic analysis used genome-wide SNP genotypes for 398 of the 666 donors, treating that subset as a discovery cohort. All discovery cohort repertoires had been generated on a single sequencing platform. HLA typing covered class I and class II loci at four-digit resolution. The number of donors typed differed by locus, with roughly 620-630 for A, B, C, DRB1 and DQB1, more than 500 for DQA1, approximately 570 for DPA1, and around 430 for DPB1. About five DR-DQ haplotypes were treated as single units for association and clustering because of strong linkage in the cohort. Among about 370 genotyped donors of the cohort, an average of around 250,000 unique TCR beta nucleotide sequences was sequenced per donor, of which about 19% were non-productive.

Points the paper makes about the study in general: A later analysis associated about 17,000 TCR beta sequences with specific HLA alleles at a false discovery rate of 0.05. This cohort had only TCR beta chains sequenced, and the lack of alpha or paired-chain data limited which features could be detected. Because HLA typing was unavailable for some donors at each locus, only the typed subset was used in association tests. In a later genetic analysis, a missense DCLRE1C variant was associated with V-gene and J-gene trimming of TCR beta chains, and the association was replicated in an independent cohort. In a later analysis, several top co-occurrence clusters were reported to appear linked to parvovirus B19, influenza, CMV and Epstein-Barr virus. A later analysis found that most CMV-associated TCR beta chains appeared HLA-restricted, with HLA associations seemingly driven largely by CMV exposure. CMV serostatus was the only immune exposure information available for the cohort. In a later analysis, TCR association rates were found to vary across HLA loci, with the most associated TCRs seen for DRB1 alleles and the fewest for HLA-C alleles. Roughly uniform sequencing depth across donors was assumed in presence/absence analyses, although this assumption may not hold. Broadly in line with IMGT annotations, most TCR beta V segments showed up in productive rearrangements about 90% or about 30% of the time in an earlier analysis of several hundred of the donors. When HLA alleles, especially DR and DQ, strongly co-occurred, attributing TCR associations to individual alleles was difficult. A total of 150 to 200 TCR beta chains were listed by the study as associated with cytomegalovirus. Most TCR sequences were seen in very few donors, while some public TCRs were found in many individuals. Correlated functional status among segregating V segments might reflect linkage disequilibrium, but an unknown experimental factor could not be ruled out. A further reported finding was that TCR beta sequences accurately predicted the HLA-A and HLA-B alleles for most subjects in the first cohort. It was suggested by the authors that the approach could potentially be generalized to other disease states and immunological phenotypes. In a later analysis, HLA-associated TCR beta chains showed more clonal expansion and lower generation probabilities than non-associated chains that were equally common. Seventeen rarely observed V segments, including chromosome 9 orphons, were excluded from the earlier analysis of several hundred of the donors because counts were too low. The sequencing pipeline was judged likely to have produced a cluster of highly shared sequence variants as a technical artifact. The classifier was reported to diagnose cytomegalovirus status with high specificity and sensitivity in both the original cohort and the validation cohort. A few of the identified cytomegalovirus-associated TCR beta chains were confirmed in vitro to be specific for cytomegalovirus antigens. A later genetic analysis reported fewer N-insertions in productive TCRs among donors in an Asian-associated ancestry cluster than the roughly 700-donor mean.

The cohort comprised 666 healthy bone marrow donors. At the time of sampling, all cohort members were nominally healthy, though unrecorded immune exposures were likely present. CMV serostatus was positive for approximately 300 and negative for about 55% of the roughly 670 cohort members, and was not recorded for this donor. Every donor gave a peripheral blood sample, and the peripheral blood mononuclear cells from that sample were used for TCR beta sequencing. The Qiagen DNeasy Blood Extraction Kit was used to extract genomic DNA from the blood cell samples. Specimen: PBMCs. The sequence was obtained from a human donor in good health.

The CDR3 protein: CASRTTGNYGYTF. The base sequence is TGTGCCAGCAGGACAACAGGGAACTATGGCTACACCTTC. The chain was built from TRBV27 and TRBJ1-2; the best D guess is TRBD1, with 6 bases matching. The germline ends are 10 bases apart after V is trimmed by 6 bases and J by 2 bases. Sequences MNHEY (CDR1) and SMNVEV (CDR2) are obtained from the germline V gene (reference sequence). Counted from cysteine to phenylalanine, this CDR3 has 13 amino acids. Only the CDR3 portion is preserved as DNA: 39 bases, with reading frame beginning at the first base.